Here is one T cell receptor (beta chain) with its context. What it binds is unknown. TCRdb recomputed calls from the RT-PCR reads with MiXCR, one row per CDR3 protein. The data show some 300,000 distinct CDR3 sequences, 22% seen once. Trimming pared 5 bases from V and 5 bases from J, leaving 7 bases between. The germline V gene encodes CDR1 GTSNPN and CDR2 SVGIG (reference sequence). The CDR3 spans 11 residues. This record comes from a study of response to subunit inactivated influenza vaccine. Study-level findings and limits: Authors suggested few new T cells are recruited by each seasonal influenza vaccination.

This specimen was PBMCs from blood, taken approximately 22 months after vaccination. The origin of this receptor is a man in his fifties or sixties who received an inactivated influenza vaccine. This sequence joins TRBV30 and TRBJ2-1; no firm D call. CDR3 coding DNA: TGTGCCTGGGGGCGCAACAATGAGCAGTTCTTC. Residues: CAWGRNNEQFF.